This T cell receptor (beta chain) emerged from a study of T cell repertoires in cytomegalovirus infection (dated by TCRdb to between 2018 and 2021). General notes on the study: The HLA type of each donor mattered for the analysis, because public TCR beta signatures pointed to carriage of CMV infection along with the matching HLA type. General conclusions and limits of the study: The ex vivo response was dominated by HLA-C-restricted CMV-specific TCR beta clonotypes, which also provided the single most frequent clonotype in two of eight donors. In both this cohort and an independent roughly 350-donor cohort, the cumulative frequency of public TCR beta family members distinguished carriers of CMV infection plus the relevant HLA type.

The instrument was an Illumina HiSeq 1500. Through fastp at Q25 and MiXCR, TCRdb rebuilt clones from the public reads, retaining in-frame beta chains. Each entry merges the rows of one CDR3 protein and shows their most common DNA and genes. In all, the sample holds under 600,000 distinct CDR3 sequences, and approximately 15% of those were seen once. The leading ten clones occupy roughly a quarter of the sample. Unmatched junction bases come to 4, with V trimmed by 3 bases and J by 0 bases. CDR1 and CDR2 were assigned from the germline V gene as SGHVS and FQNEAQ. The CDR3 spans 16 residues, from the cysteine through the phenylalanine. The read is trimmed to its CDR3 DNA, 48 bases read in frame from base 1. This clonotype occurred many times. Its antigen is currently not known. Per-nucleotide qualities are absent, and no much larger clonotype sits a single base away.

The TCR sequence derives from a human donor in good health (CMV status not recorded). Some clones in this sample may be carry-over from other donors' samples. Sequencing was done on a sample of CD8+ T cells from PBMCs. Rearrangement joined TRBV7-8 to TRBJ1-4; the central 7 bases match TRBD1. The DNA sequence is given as TGTGCCAGCAGCTTCGGGGGGACAGCAACTAATGAAAAACTGTTTTTT. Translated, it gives CASSFGGTATNEKLFF.